Described below is a single TCR beta chain sequence and its context. Its antigen remains unknown. The data are from a study of T cell repertoires and Cas9 in healthy adults. The overall study: CD4 and CD8 compartments: SpCas9-reactive T cells profiled for potency, cytotoxicity, lineage. Study-wide findings and caveats: In vitro, SpCas9-reactive Tregs were reported to curb effector T cell proliferation and function.

The table came from immunoSEQ multiplex PCR; TCRdb's copy has only in-frame clones and leaves some out. This table has 20,000 to 25,000 clones, 85% to 95% appearing once. The CDR3 runs to 13 residues. Germline values: CDR1 LNHDA, CDR2 SQIVND (reference sequence). The V segment lost 6 bases and the J segment 5 bases; nucleotides outside the gene matches: 3. The receptor comes from a human donor in good health. The rearrangement uses TRBV19 and TRBJ1-5; the match to TRBD1 covers 8 bases. Sequenced input: CD4+ effector T cells (CD127+, CD25-, CD137-, CD154-) from PBMCs; culture status not recorded. In DNA form, the CDR3 reads TGTGCCAGTAGCGACAGGGGATATCAGCCCCAGCATTTT. Its translation: CASSDRGYQPQHF.